What follows describes a single TCR beta chain. The data were obtained in a study of blood T cell repertoires in COVID-19. Profiling relied on immunoSEQ multiplex PCR, and the TCRdb table lists in-frame clones only, not all of them. Of 150,000 or so clones listed, more than 70% are singletons. This receptor was identified in a human donor in a cohort sampled during active COVID-19. The specimen was peripheral blood.

The CDR3 loop is CAWSRQGRNYGYTF. In DNA form, the CDR3 reads TGTGCCTGGAGTAGACAGGGGCGGAACTATGGCTACACCTTC. The V gene is TRBV30, the J gene TRBJ1-2; TRBD1 matches at 8 bases. The CDR3 totals 14 residues. Germline trimming cut 2 bases from V and 2 bases from J; bases unmatched to any gene: 4. Germline V gene data show CDR1 as GTSNPN and CDR2 as SVGIG (reference sequence).